This TCR beta chain was found in a study of beta chain features in type 1 diabetes. This clone has more than one count but fewer than ten. No antigen is known for it. Germline V gene lookup returns CDR1 SEHNR and CDR2 FQNEAQ (reference sequence). Trimming removed 1 base from V and 4 bases from J, with 10 bases in between. The CDR3 length is 15 residues. Since all of the isolated RNA was reverse transcribed, expressed TCRB transcripts were what got sequenced. Here immunoSEQ multiplex PCR was the method, and the copy in TCRdb shows in-frame clones only, minus some. This sample has 500,000 to 800,000 clones; 9.5% to 15% occur once, and the top ten carry more than 0.095%. Study conclusions and caveats: Among all four CD4+ subsets, Type 1 diabetes patients had TCRB CDR3s that were moderately but significantly shorter.

The TCR comes from a man aged 25 to 40 with type 1 diabetes. Sample: naive CD4+ T cells from blood. The chain couples TRBV7-9 to TRBJ2-2, with D possibly matching TRBD2 (6 bases). DNA for the CDR3: TGTGCCAGCAGCTTAGTAGCGGCTGCCACCGGGGAGCTGTTTTTT. Encoded protein: CASSLVAAATGELFF.